This T cell receptor beta chain was identified in a study of preoperative IRX-2 immunotherapy in early breast cancer. Indicated treatment: preoperative locoregional IRX-2 cytokine immunotherapy. Patients received preoperative, locoregional IRX-2 cytokine immunotherapy in a phase Ib study. Germline V CDR1 and CDR2: MNHGY, SAAAGT. Between the trimmed V and J ends, which lost 5 bases and 4 bases, there was a span of 17 bases. The CDR3 runs 15 residues. TCRdb's table, derived via immunoSEQ multiplex PCR, lists solely in-frame clones and lacks some. The table has fewer than 40,000 clones, about nine tenths seen once.

The chain links TRBV6-8 to TRBJ1-1, with D maybe TRBD1 (6 bases). Sequencing was performed on tumor tissue, taken after IRX-2 immunotherapy. The TCR sequence derives from a human donor with breast cancer. The DNA for the CDR3 is TGTGCCAGCAGTAATACAGGGTCAAGGGGCACTGAAGCTTTCTTT. Translating gives CASSNTGSRGTEAFF.